This T cell receptor beta chain was retrieved from a study of T cell responses to AZD1222 COVID-19 vaccine. Generated by immunoSEQ multiplex PCR, the TCRdb table keeps only in-frame clones and is missing some. This table has just under 35,000 clones, about nine tenths appearing once. Germline-derived CDR1 and CDR2 are SGHDT and YYEEEE. This CDR3 spans 15 amino acids. V dropped 1 base and J dropped 0 bases, with 10 bases sitting between them. V is TRBV5-6 and J is TRBJ1-2; perhaps TRBD1 as D (5 bases). The TCR sequence derives from an adult who received the AZD1222 COVID-19 vaccine. The specimen comprised peripheral blood, sampled 28 days after the second AZD1222 dose. The CDR3 here is CASSLSPRANYGYTF. For the CDR3, the DNA is TGTGCCAGCAGCTTGTCTCCCAGGGCTAACTATGGCTACACCTTC. The complete variable domain, with remaining parts taken from reference TRBV5-6 and TRBJ1-2, reads DAGVTQSPTHLIKTRGQQVTLRCSPKSGHDTVSWYQQALGQGPQFIFQYYEEEERQRGNFPDRFSGHQFPNYSSELNVNALLLGDSALYLCASSLSPRANYGYTFGSGTRLTVV.